These 9 T cell receptor beta chains came from one sample sequenced in a study of CD8 T cells in ankylosing spondylitis. Findings and caveats of the study: Seemingly distinctive of ankylosing spondylitis blood was a TCR beta motif formed by eight highly homologous variants.

TCRdb reprocessed the 5' RACE reads via MiXCR and lists one record per CDR3 protein. The top ten hold about 0.94% of the sample, which has around 440,000 distinct CDR3 sequences, approximately 17% seen once. What these receptors recognize is not known. Sequenced sample: blood, either unsorted or a sorted T cell fraction (not recorded which). All receptors derive from a male donor with ankylosing spondylitis.

This clonotype was counted a few times. The chain links TRBV21-1 to TRBJ2-1; the D call TRBD2 from the table was never checked on the DNA. TRBV21-1 is a documented pseudogene. This CDR3 has 20 amino acids. The CDR3: CASSKKGPWTLSGPGNEQFF. The CDR3 bases are TGTGCCAGCAGCAAAAAAGGCCCCTGGACTCTGAGCGGCCCTGGGAATGAGCAGTTCTTC.

V gene TRBV4-2 combines with J gene TRBJ1-4; no reliable D call. This CDR3 region has 15 residues. Germline V lookup: CDR1 LGHNA, CDR2 YNFKEQ. Trimming cost V 2 bases and J 5 bases, with 12 bases left between them. The CDR3 region is CASSQLSAQNEKLFF. The CDR3 nucleotides read TGTGCCAGCAGCCAATTAAGTGCGCAGAATGAAAAACTGTTTTTT.

The chain couples TRBV2 to TRBJ2-7; 9 bases are a match to TRBD2. The germline V gene has CDR1 SNHLY and CDR2 FYNNEI. V lost 6 bases and J lost 4; bases outside the gene matches: 4. This CDR3 is built from 13 residues. The DNA of the CDR3 is TGTGCCAGCAGGGGCGGGAGGGCTTACGAGCAGTACTTC. This translates into CASRGGRAYEQYF.

V gene TRBV29-1 combines with J gene TRBJ1-2; the match to TRBD1 covers 7 bases. This CDR3 is 13 amino acids long. CDR1 SQVTM and CDR2 ANQGSEA come from the germline V gene. Trimming removed 3 bases from V and 6 bases from J; junction bases left unmatched: 7. The CDR3 loop is CSVDPDRLHGYTF. Written as DNA, the CDR3 is TGCAGCGTTGACCCGGACAGGCTTCATGGCTACACCTTC.

This clonotype was recorded a few times. The rearrangement links TRBV24-1 to TRBJ2-2; no reliable D call. The length of the CDR3 is 17 residues. Germline V gives CDR1 KGHDR, CDR2 SFDVKD. The V gene lost 4 bases and the J gene lost 2 bases, with 16 bases spanning the gap. In DNA, the CDR3 is TGTGCCACCAGTGACCCCGGACCGCGACTCAACACCGGGGAGCTGTTTTTT. Protein: CATSDPGPRLNTGELFF.

This chain connects TRBV6-1 to TRBJ2-1; 7 bases line up with TRBD2. The germline gives CDR1 MNHNS, CDR2 SASEGT. CDR3 size: 15 residues. V trimming: 3 bases; J trimming: 6 bases; junction bases outside the gene matches: 8. The CDR3 coding sequence is TGTGCCAGCAGTGACCCTGCGGGAGCGGTCAATGAGCAGTTCTTC. Translating gives CASSDPAGAVNEQFF.

This clonotype was observed a few times. Here the CDR3 reads CASSPRRGYANTEAFF. The CDR3 nucleotides are TGTGCCAGCAGCCCCAGGAGAGGTTACGCTAACACTGAAGCTTTCTTT. This chain links TRBV7-2 with TRBJ1-1; unclear D gene. Trimming removed 5 bases at V and 2 bases at J, with 18 bases between. Looked up from germline, CDR1 is SGHTA and CDR2 is FQGNSA. The CDR3 contains 16 residues.

There are a few counts of this clonotype. V is TRBV15 and J is TRBJ2-1; 10 bases are a match to TRBD1. V trimming: 3 bases; J trimming: 6 bases; junction bases outside the gene matches: 11. The CDR3 extends over 17 amino acids. Germline V gene lookup returns CDR1 LNHNV and CDR2 YYDKDF (reference sequence). This chain's CDR3 is CATSSRVTGGTSNEQFF. CDR3 DNA sequence: TGTGCCACCAGCAGCCGCGTGACAGGGGGCACGAGCAATGAGCAGTTCTTC.

This clonotype was picked up a small number of times. This chain connects TRBV6-6 to TRBJ2-7, with 9 bases identical to TRBD2. CDR3 size: 13 residues. CDR1 is MNHNY, CDR2 SVGAGI, per germline (reference sequence). V was pared by 5 bases and J by 3 bases, with 2 bases of the junction left unmatched. For the CDR3, the DNA is TGTGCCAGCAGTCGACTAGCGGACTACGAGCAGTACTTC. As protein: CASSRLADYEQYF.